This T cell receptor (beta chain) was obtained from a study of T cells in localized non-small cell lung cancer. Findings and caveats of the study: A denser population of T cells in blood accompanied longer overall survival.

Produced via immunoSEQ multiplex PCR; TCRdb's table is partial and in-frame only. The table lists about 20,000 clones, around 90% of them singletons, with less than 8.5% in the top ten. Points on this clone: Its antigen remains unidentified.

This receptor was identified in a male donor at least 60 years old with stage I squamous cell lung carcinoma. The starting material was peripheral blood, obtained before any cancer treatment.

The CDR3 sequence is CASTISGNTIYF. The DNA for the CDR3 is TGTGCCAGCACTATATCCGGCAACACCATATATTTT. The rearrangement links TRBV2 to TRBJ1-3, with D unresolved. The CDR3 sequence is 12 residues long. The V gene's germline CDR1 is SNHLY and CDR2 FYNNEI. Trimming pared 7 bases from V and 7 bases from J, leaving 11 bases between. Filled out from reference TRBV2 and TRBJ1-3, the complete variable domain reads EPEVTQTPSHQVTQMGQEVILRCVPISNHLYFYWYRQILGQKVEFLVSFYNNEISEKSEIFDDQFSVERPDGSNFTLKIRSTKLEDSAMYFCASTISGNTIYFGEGSWLTVV.